The next 20 T cell receptor beta chains were all read from a single sample in a study of TIL therapy for anti-PD-1-resistant metastatic lung cancer. The time point is: pre-treatment sample, taken before nivolumab and TIL therapy. The immunoSEQ assay was v3. Profiled with immunoSEQ multiplex PCR; TCRdb holds only in-frame clones, not every one. Seen here are 55,000 to 60,000 clones, over 70% observed once, and the top ten hold less than 2%. Sample: blood, taken at baseline. The receptors stem from a person aged 25-80 years with non-small cell lung cancer.

This clone was observed a few times. The genes are TRBV7-2 and TRBJ2-5; weak D call: TRBD2 (7 bases). V shed 5 bases and J shed 5 bases, with 18 bases lying between them. CDR1 is SGHTA, CDR2 FQGNSA, per germline. The CDR3 contains 15 residues. The DNA of the CDR3 is TGTGCCAGCAGCCCCCGAGGGGGGGTTACTGAGACCCAGTACTTC. The encoded protein is CASSPRGGVTETQYF.

A note on this clone: The sample holds other DNA sequences that translate to the same CDR3. The DNA for the CDR3 is TGTGCCAGCAGCCCCCCTAGCTCCTACGAGCAGTACTTC. It is translated as CASSPPSSYEQYF. The chain employs TRBV7-2 and TRBJ2-7; D call uncertain. The ends were cut back, 5 bases at V and 0 bases at J, with 8 bases in the middle. This CDR3 region has 13 residues. CDR1 is SGHTA and CDR2 is FQGNSA in the germline V gene. The whole variable domain, filled in from reference TRBV7-2 and TRBJ2-7, reads GAGVSQSPSNKVTEKGKDVELRCDPISGHTALYWYRQSLGQGLEFLIYFQGNSAPDKSGLPSDRFSAERTGGSVSTLTIQRTQQEDSAVYLCASSPPSSYEQYFGPGTRLTVT.

The chain links TRBV28 to TRBJ1-2; perhaps TRBD1 as D (5 bases). Germline assignment: CDR1 MDHEN and CDR2 SYDVKM. With 2 bases removed from V and 3 bases from J, the gap between germline ends came to 10 bases. The CDR3 length is 14 residues. The CDR3 region is CASSLRRDHYGYTF. In nucleotides, the CDR3 is TGTGCCAGCAGTTTACGCAGGGATCACTATGGCTACACCTTC.

The rearrangement uses TRBV19 and TRBJ2-4; D is unresolved. The CDR3 runs 13 residues. From germline, CDR1 is LNHDA and CDR2 SQIVND (reference sequence). Trimming shortened V by 6 bases and J by 0 bases, and 6 bases separated the two germline ends. CDR3 loop: CASSVEAKNIQYF. In DNA, the CDR3 is TGTGCCAGTAGCGTGGAAGCCAAAAACATTCAGTACTTC. The full variable domain, its missing parts supplied by reference TRBV19 and TRBJ2-4, is DGGITQSPKYLFRKEGQNVTLSCEQNLNHDAMYWYRQDPGQGLRLIYYSQIVNDFQKGDIAEGYSVSREKKESFPLTVTSAQKNPTAFYLCASSVEAKNIQYFGAGTRLSVL.

CDR3 DNA: TGTGCCAGCAGTGAACAGACAGCGTACTCACCCCTCCACTTT. Amino acids: CASSEQTAYSPLHF. The rearrangement uses TRBV2 and TRBJ1-6; possibly TRBD1 for D (5 bases). The germline V gene encodes CDR1 SNHLY and CDR2 FYNNEI. CDR3 length equals 14 residues. V gave up 2 bases and J gave up 10 bases, with 12 bases separating them.

The chain combines TRBV15 with TRBJ2-1; D not certain. The CDR3 sequence is 14 residues long. V was pared by 0 bases and J by 6 bases, with 9 bases between. CDR1 is LNHNV and CDR2 is YYDKDF in the germline V gene (reference sequence). This CDR3 is CATSRDLGRNEQFF. As DNA, the CDR3 is TGTGCCACCAGCAGAGATCTAGGGCGCAATGAGCAGTTCTTC.

The gene calls are TRBV7-2 and TRBJ2-7; D remains unclear. The CDR3 loop spans 15 amino acids. Trimming cost V 3 bases and J 3 bases, with 15 bases left between them. Germline loops: CDR1 SGHTA, CDR2 FQGNSA. CDR3 loop: CASSLRTETGYEQYF. CDR3 bases: TGTGCCAGCAGCTTGAGGACGGAAACTGGCTACGAGCAGTACTTC.

The chain joins TRBV28 to TRBJ1-4; 7 bases match TRBD1. In germline, CDR1 is MDHEN, CDR2 SYDVKM. CDR3 size: 18 residues. V was pared by 6 bases and J by 0 bases, with 13 bases of the junction left unmatched. As DNA, the CDR3 is TGTGCCAGCAGCATGGACAGGACCAAGCCTTCAACTAATGAAAAACTGTTTTTT. Protein: CASSMDRTKPSTNEKLFF.

This chain uses TRBV6-6 with TRBJ2-7, with a weak D call TRBD2 (5 bases). The germline CDR1 and CDR2 sequences are MNHNY and SVGAGI (reference sequence). This CDR3 has 13 amino acids. The V gene lost 4 bases and the J gene lost 3 bases, with 10 bases spanning the gap. The CDR3 is CASSSLGLYEQYF. DNA of the CDR3: TGTGCCAGCAGTTCACTAGGGCTCTACGAGCAGTACTTC.

This rearrangement joins TRBV4-3 to TRBJ1-2; 7 bases match TRBD1. J was trimmed by 8 bases and V by 0 bases; bases with no gene match: 9. In germline, CDR1 is LGHNA, CDR2 YSLEER. This CDR3 contains 15 residues. CDR3 sequence: CASSQDRDYRGGYTF. In DNA form, the CDR3 reads TGCGCCAGCAGCCAAGATAGGGATTACAGGGGCGGCTACACCTTC.

V gene TRBV6-5 combines with J gene TRBJ1-5; tentative D call: TRBD1 (6 bases). Trimming took 0 bases from V and 5 from J, leaving 11 bases between them. The length of the CDR3 is 15 residues. CDR1 MNHEY and CDR2 SVGAGI come from the germline V gene. For the CDR3, the DNA is TGTGCCAGCAGTTACTCGGCAGGGGCTGATCAGCCCCAGCATTTT. This gives the protein CASSYSAGADQPQHF.

This chain uses TRBV7-2 with TRBJ1-1, with TRBD1 matching 7 bases. CDR1 is SGHTA, CDR2 FQGNSA, per germline. V shed 10 bases and J 4 bases; nucleotides not matched to a gene: 9. The CDR3 extends over 13 amino acids. The CDR3 sequence is CATGGGPLTEAFF. The CDR3 nucleotides read TGTGCCACAGGGGGGGGACCCCTCACTGAAGCTTTCTTT. The full variable domain, in which reference TRBV7-2 and TRBJ1-1 provide the parts outside the CDR3, is GAGVSQSPSNKVTEKGKDVELRCDPISGHTALYWYRQSLGQGLEFLIYFQGNSAPDKSGLPSDRFSAERTGGSVSTLTIQRTQQEDSAVYLCATGGGPLTEAFFGQGTRLTVV.

The rearrangement joins TRBV6-5 to TRBJ1-5; D unclear. Germline loops: CDR1 MNHEY, CDR2 SVGAGI. The V end was cut by 2 bases, the J end by 5 bases, with 7 bases between. This CDR3 is 13 amino acids long. The CDR3 nucleotides are TGTGCCAGCAGTTACGACGGGTATCAGCCCCAGCATTTT. This gives the protein CASSYDGYQPQHF.

The J gene is TRBJ1-5, the V gene TRBV28, with 11 bases aligning to TRBD1. V shed 6 bases, J shed 6 bases, and the junction held 7 bases outside the gene matches. The germline V gene encodes CDR1 MDHEN and CDR2 SYDVKM. The CDR3 totals 15 residues. This chain's CDR3 is CASSGQGAYVQPQHF. In nucleotides, the CDR3 is TGTGCCAGCAGCGGACAGGGGGCGTATGTTCAGCCCCAGCATTTT.

The chain carries TRBV4-3 and TRBJ2-2; D is uncertain. This CDR3 region has 14 residues. Trimming took off 3 bases at V and 1 base at J, with 6 bases between the two ends. Looked up from germline, CDR1 is LGHNA and CDR2 is YSLEER. In nucleotides, the CDR3 is TGCGCCAGCAGCCATCACCAGAACACCGGGGAGCTGTTTTTT. This encodes CASSHHQNTGELFF.

This clone was found a few times. V and J are TRBV11-2 and TRBJ2-3, with 7 bases fitting TRBD2. Germline V gives CDR1 SGHAT, CDR2 FQNNGV. V was pared by 3 bases and J by 1 base, with 10 bases of the junction left unmatched. There are 17 residues in the CDR3. CDR3 bases: TGTGCCAGCAGCTTTCGGACGCGGGGGTGGGGCACAGATACGCAGTATTTT. This translates into CASSFRTRGWGTDTQYF.

This sequence joins TRBV11-3 and TRBJ2-7; the D is unclear. CDR1 and CDR2 (germline): SGHNT, YENEEA. V shed 2 bases and J shed 0 bases, with 2 bases lying between them. This CDR3 has 12 amino acids. CDR3 nucleotide sequence: TGTGCCAGCAGCTTAAGCTCCTACGAGCAGTACTTC. It encodes CASSLSSYEQYF.

This sequence joins TRBV5-8 and TRBJ1-4; tentatively, D is TRBD1 (6 bases). This CDR3 is built from 18 residues. V was pared by 4 bases and J by 3 bases, with 22 bases between. The germline gives CDR1 SGHTS, CDR2 YDEGEE. CDR3 in amino acids: CASSLVGKTGRPNEKLFF. CDR3 coding DNA: TGTGCCAGCAGCCTAGTTGGAAAGACAGGCAGGCCTAATGAAAAACTGTTTTTT. Supplemented by reference TRBV5-8 and TRBJ1-4, the full variable domain reads EAGVTQSPTHLIKTRGQQATLRCSPISGHTSVYWYQQALGLGLQFLLWYDEGEERNRGNFPPRFSGRQFPNYSSELNVNALELEDSALYLCASSLVGKTGRPNEKLFFGSGTQLSVL.

The CDR3 coding sequence is TGTGCCAGCAGTCCCCTCGGGGTTGACAATGAGCAGTTCTTC. Its protein is CASSPLGVDNEQFF. The rearrangement links TRBV7-3 to TRBJ2-1; D is possibly TRBD2 (5 bases). Germline-derived CDR1 and CDR2 are SGHTA and FQGTGA. V lost 6 bases, J lost 5 bases, and 14 bases lay in between. This CDR3 contains 14 residues.

The J gene is TRBJ2-7, the V gene TRBV19, with 8 nucleotides matching TRBD1. The CDR3 spans 16 residues. J was trimmed by 7 bases and V by 5 bases; bases with no gene match: 16. In germline, CDR1 is LNHDA, CDR2 SQIVND (reference sequence). CDR3 sequence: CASSYSGQVPLREQYF. The CDR3, as DNA: TGTGCCAGTAGTTACTCGGGACAGGTGCCTCTACGGGAGCAGTACTTC.